A single T cell receptor beta chain is shown here with its context. Its antigen is as yet unknown. The sample's treatment: roughly 18 received Ad26.COV2.S at low or high dose, single or two shots; five or six received placebo; per-sample allocation not given. Samples came from day 63 after the first vaccine or placebo injection. Boston supplied an adult donor aged 18-55 years. Assay: immunoSEQ multiplex PCR; the TCRdb copy retains only in-frame clones and omits some. The repertoire includes hundreds of thousands of clones, about nine tenths of them detected once, and around 1.7% sits in the top ten. J lost 2 bases, V lost 4 bases, and 5 bases had no gene match. The germline gives CDR1 LNHDA, CDR2 SQIVND (reference sequence). The CDR3 sequence is 15 residues long. These data belong to a study of Ad26.COV2.S vaccination and SARS-CoV-2 variants. Study-wide points: Breadth and depth estimates from TCRs may understate total T cell responses.

This TCR was sampled from a person between 18 and 59 years old who received the Ad26.COV2.S COVID-19 vaccine or a placebo. The sample was peripheral blood, taken in a trial of Ad26.COV2.S vaccine versus placebo. The chain combines TRBV19 with TRBJ2-7, with 10 bases fitting TRBD1. CDR3 sequence: CASSRWGQGPYEQYF. CDR3 bases: TGTGCCAGTAGTAGATGGGGACAGGGGCCCTACGAGCAGTACTTC.